The 26 T cell receptor beta chains presented below share a single source sample, sequenced in a study of blood T cell repertoires in COVID-19. Sequencing was performed with immunoSEQ multiplex PCR; in TCRdb, only in-frame clones are kept and a portion is missing. This table has 90,000 to 130,000 clones, about two thirds appearing once. Material for sequencing was peripheral blood. These TCRs come from a middle-aged woman with acute or convalescent COVID-19.

J is TRBJ1-5 and V is TRBV6-4, with TRBD1 as a possible D gene (5 bases). Germline CDR1 and CDR2: MRHNA and SNTAGT. This CDR3 has 15 residues. The germline V and J ends were trimmed by 3 bases and 7 bases, with 16 bases remaining between them. The CDR3 nucleotides are TGTGCCAGCAGTGATTTCGGGGGAAAAGGGCAGCCCCAGCATTTT. Its protein product is CASSDFGGKGQPQHF.

The V gene is TRBV27, the J gene TRBJ2-1; 11 bases are a match to TRBD2. The CDR3 runs to 14 residues. With 5 bases clipped from V and 9 bases from J, the junction kept 6 bases outside the gene matches. Germline V CDR1 and CDR2: MNHEY, SMNVEV (reference sequence). CDR3 in DNA: TGTGCCAGCAGTCTGAGACTAGCGGGGCCTGAGCAGTTCTTC. Amino acids: CASSLRLAGPEQFF.

The chain recombines TRBV6-5 with TRBJ2-2; 11 bases match TRBD2. J gave up 3 bases and V 9 bases, and 3 bases lay outside the gene matches. This CDR3 has 14 amino acids. CDR1 and CDR2 from the germline V gene are MNHEY and SVGAGI. In DNA, the CDR3 is TGTGCCAGTTTACTAGCGGGGGACACCGGGGAGCTGTTTTTT. Amino acid sequence: CASLLAGDTGELFF.

The chain links TRBV28 to TRBJ1-1; a possible D gene is TRBD1 (5 bases). The V and J ends lost 7 bases and 1 base respectively, with 16 bases between them. CDR1 is MDHEN, CDR2 SYDVKM, per germline. There are 15 residues in the CDR3. Here the CDR3 reads CASTPDRGANTEAFF. In DNA, the CDR3 is TGTGCCAGCACTCCCGATAGGGGCGCGAACACTGAAGCTTTCTTT. The complete variable domain, with remaining parts taken from reference TRBV28 and TRBJ1-1, reads DVKVTQSSRYLVKRTGEKVFLECVQDMDHENMFWYRQDPGLGLRLIYFSYDVKMKEKGDIPEGYSVSREKKERFSLILESASTNQTSMYLCASTPDRGANTEAFFGQGTRLTVV.

This clone was found many times. The rearrangement links TRBV7-8 to TRBJ2-3, with 7 bases fitting TRBD1. The CDR3 sequence is 15 residues long. Looked up from germline, CDR1 is SGHVS and CDR2 is FQNEAQ. V trimming: 6 bases; J trimming: 3 bases; junction bases outside the gene matches: 9. The chain's CDR3 is CASRTDRVATDTQYF. The CDR3 bases are TGTGCCAGCAGAACCGACAGGGTTGCTACAGATACGCAGTATTTT.

This clone was counted a few times. The chain joins TRBV27 to TRBJ2-2; D is perhaps TRBD1 (6 bases). CDR1 MNHEY and CDR2 SMNVEV come from the germline V gene (reference sequence). Deletions cut 2 bases from V and 3 bases from J, with 10 bases between. This CDR3 region has 15 residues. DNA for the CDR3: TGTGCCAGCAGTTTAAAGACAGGCGACACCGGGGAGCTGTTTTTT. Its protein product is CASSLKTGDTGELFF.

The CDR3 coding sequence is TGTGCCAGCAGCTTATTCGGAAACGGGGTCAATGAGCAGTTCTTC. Translation gives CASSLFGNGVNEQFF. The V and J genes are TRBV7-8 and TRBJ2-1, with TRBD2 as a possible D gene (5 bases). V was trimmed by 2 bases and J by 6 bases, leaving 14 bases between them. The CDR3 extends over 15 amino acids. Per germline, CDR1 SGHVS and CDR2 FQNEAQ.

This chain uses TRBV7-3 with TRBJ1-1; D may be TRBD1 (5 bases). CDR1 SGHTA and CDR2 FQGTGA come from the germline V gene. This CDR3 comprises 13 residues. The ends were cut back, 5 bases at V and 1 base at J, with 8 bases in the middle. This CDR3 is CASSATGNTEAFF. The DNA for the CDR3 is TGTGCCAGCAGCGCCACAGGGAACACTGAAGCTTTCTTT.

The V gene is TRBV6-5, the J gene TRBJ2-4; 7 bases fit TRBD2. The ends lost 5 bases at V and 1 base at J; junction bases unmatched: 5. The germline gives CDR1 MNHEY, CDR2 SVGAGI. CDR3 length: 15 residues. CDR3 region: CASSTSGTAKNIQYF. As DNA, the CDR3 is TGTGCCAGCAGTACCAGCGGGACGGCCAAAAACATTCAGTACTTC.

This clone was observed a single time. The V and J genes are TRBV5-1 and TRBJ2-5, with D perhaps matching TRBD2 (5 bases). Trimming took off 0 bases at V and 5 bases at J, with 14 bases between the two ends. The CDR3 extends over 15 amino acids. The V gene's germline CDR1 is SGHRS and CDR2 YFSETQ. In nucleotides, the CDR3 is TGCGCCAGCAGCTTGGCCTCCCAGCGGAGGGAGACCCAGTACTTC. Translation gives CASSLASQRRETQYF.

V gene TRBV6-4 combines with J gene TRBJ1-1, with 7 bases aligning to TRBD1. Germline assignment: CDR1 MRHNA and CDR2 SNTAGT. The trim removed 6 bases at V and 0 bases at J, leaving 13 bases unmatched. CDR3 length: 17 amino acids. The CDR3 bases are TGTGCCAGCAGCACCCCCGGGACAGAACATATGAACACTGAAGCTTTCTTT. Translating it yields CASSTPGTEHMNTEAFF.

V and J are TRBV6-1 and TRBJ1-5; D unclear. Trimming shortened V by 1 base and J by 4 bases, and 8 bases separated the two germline ends. Looked up from germline, CDR1 is MNHNS and CDR2 is SASEGT. This CDR3 comprises 14 residues. The CDR3: CASSEVSGNQPQHF. The CDR3 coding sequence is TGTGCCAGCAGTGAAGTTTCGGGGAATCAGCCCCAGCATTTT.

J is TRBJ2-1 and V is TRBV11-2, with D hard to call. From germline, CDR1 is SGHAT and CDR2 FQNNGV. The CDR3 runs 14 residues. V dropped 2 bases and J dropped 9 bases, with 14 bases sitting between them. Written as DNA, the CDR3 is TGTGCCAGCAGCTTACTCGCGAGCCGTCGTGAGCAGTTCTTC. Translated, it gives CASSLLASRREQFF.

J is TRBJ1-1 and V is TRBV18; perhaps TRBD1 as D (6 bases). The V gene's germline CDR1 is KGHSH and CDR2 LQKENI. V lost 1 base and J lost 1, with 19 bases in between. The CDR3 totals 18 residues. The CDR3 coding sequence is TGTGCCAGCTCACCACTATATAGTCAGGGGCGACAGAACACTGAAGCTTTCTTT. Encoded protein: CASSPLYSQGRQNTEAFF. The whole variable domain, remainder taken from reference TRBV18 and TRBJ1-1, is NAGVMQNPRHLVRRRGQEARLRCSPMKGHSHVYWYRQLPEEGLKFMVYLQKENIIDESGMPKERFSAEFPKEGPSILRIQQVVRGDSAAYFCASSPLYSQGRQNTEAFFGQGTRLTVV.

The table lists this clone with a few counts. The same CDR3 also results from other DNA sequences found in this sample. J is TRBJ2-5 and V is TRBV5-6; weak D call: TRBD2 (6 bases). The V and J ends lost 0 bases and 5 bases respectively, with 8 bases between them. This CDR3 has 13 amino acids. The germline V gene encodes CDR1 SGHDT and CDR2 YYEEEE. The CDR3, as DNA: TGTGCCAGCAGCTTGGGGGCGGGGGAGACCCAGTACTTC. Amino acid sequence: CASSLGAGETQYF.

The V gene is TRBV30, the J gene TRBJ1-5, with D unresolved. Germline CDR1 and CDR2: GTSNPN and SVGIG (reference sequence). The V gene lost 2 bases and the J gene lost 4 bases, with 9 bases spanning the gap. CDR3 length: 13 amino acids. The CDR3 reads CAWSTTGNQPQHF. For the CDR3, the DNA is TGTGCCTGGAGTACGACGGGAAATCAGCCCCAGCATTTT.

The chain carries TRBV7-2 and TRBJ2-3, with 10 bases identical to TRBD2. The germline V gene has CDR1 SGHTA and CDR2 FQGNSA. The J segment lost 4 bases and the V segment lost 5 bases, leaving 9 bases of the junction unmatched. The CDR3 has 16 amino acids. The CDR3 DNA sequence: TGTGCCAGCAGCAAAACTAGCGGGGTTTGGTCAGATACGCAGTATTTT. Translating it yields CASSKTSGVWSDTQYF.

CDR3 in amino acids: CASSDSGGGAETQYF. Here the CDR3 DNA reads TGTGCCAGCAGTGATTCAGGGGGCGGTGCAGAGACCCAGTACTTC. The chain recombines TRBV2 with TRBJ2-5, with 8 bases matching TRBD1. Germline CDR1 and CDR2: SNHLY and FYNNEI. J gave up 4 bases and V 3 bases, and 7 bases lay outside the gene matches. The CDR3 sequence is 15 residues long.

The chain uses TRBV5-1 and TRBJ1-3; perhaps TRBD1 as D (6 bases). The CDR3 contains 17 residues. Germline V gives CDR1 SGHRS, CDR2 YFSETQ. V lost 0 bases, J lost 0 bases, and 13 bases lay in between. The CDR3 reads CASSLEGGPDSGNTIYF. The CDR3 DNA reads TGCGCCAGCAGCTTGGAAGGGGGTCCGGACTCTGGAAACACCATATATTTT.

This clone showed up just once. The rearrangement uses TRBV24-1 and TRBJ2-1; TRBD1 is a possible D gene (6 bases). This CDR3 is 13 amino acids long. The V gene's germline CDR1 is KGHDR and CDR2 SFDVKD. V gave up 2 bases and J gave up 9 bases, with 10 bases separating them. The DNA of the CDR3 is TGTGCCACCAGTGATTACACAGGGTTTGAGCAGTTCTTC. This codes for CATSDYTGFEQFF.

This clone was counted a single time. The chain uses TRBV12-5 and TRBJ2-5; 11 bases line up with TRBD1. Germline lookup yields CDR1 LGHNT and CDR2 FRNRAP. The V and J ends lost 3 bases and 2 bases, in that order; junction bases with no gene match: 5. This CDR3 has 16 residues. CDR3: CASGFQGTGGQETQYF. In nucleotides, the CDR3 is TGTGCTAGTGGTTTTCAGGGGACAGGGGGACAAGAGACCCAGTACTTC.

Only one count was recorded for this clone. V usage is TRBV7-2 and J usage is TRBJ2-3, with 8 bases matching TRBD1. Germline loops: CDR1 SGHTA, CDR2 FQGNSA. V trimming: 5 bases; J trimming: 4 bases; junction bases outside the gene matches: 2. This CDR3 is 13 amino acids long. This chain's CDR3 is CASSPGGPDTQYF. The CDR3 DNA reads TGTGCCAGCAGCCCAGGGGGCCCAGATACGCAGTATTTT.

A single count supports this clone. The gene calls are TRBV18 and TRBJ2-5; D is possibly TRBD1 (6 bases). V was trimmed by 8 bases and J by 2 bases, leaving 15 bases between them. The CDR3 is 14 residues long. Germline V gene lookup returns CDR1 KGHSH and CDR2 LQKENI. The CDR3 bases are TGTGCCAGCACCGGTGGACAGCTACAAGAGACCCAGTACTTC. It is translated as CASTGGQLQETQYF.

This chain links TRBV6-6 with TRBJ1-3; 8 bases match TRBD1. Per germline, CDR1 MNHNY and CDR2 SVGAGI (reference sequence). This CDR3 comprises 16 residues. V gave up 2 bases and J gave up 4 bases; unmatched junction bases: 7. CDR3 nucleotides: TGTGCCAGCAGTTACGCTAGACAGGGGTCCGGAAACACCATATATTTT. This encodes CASSYARQGSGNTIYF.

The chain links TRBV29-1 to TRBJ2-5; D unclear. The V and J ends lost 3 bases and 0 bases respectively, with 5 bases between them. Germline CDR1 SQVTM, CDR2 ANQGSEA. CDR3 length: 12 residues. The CDR3 coding sequence is TGCAGCGTTGATGCGTACCAAGAGACCCAGTACTTC. Its protein product is CSVDAYQETQYF.

The rearrangement joins TRBV6-1 to TRBJ2-3; TRBD2 aligns across 11 bases. The CDR3 extends over 15 amino acids. Trimming took 7 bases from V and 2 from J; bases not matched to a gene: 5. CDR1 MNHNS and CDR2 SASEGT come from the germline V gene. The CDR3 reads CASNLAGGLTDTQYF. CDR3 nucleotides: TGTGCCAGCAACCTAGCGGGGGGACTCACAGATACGCAGTATTTT.